Shown below are 25 T cell receptor beta chains from a single sample sequenced in a study of cytomegalovirus exposure and HLA in healthy donors. In the PCR, 60 Vbeta and 13 Jbeta primers were used. Sequencing was performed with immunoSEQ multiplex PCR; in TCRdb, only in-frame clones are kept and a portion is missing. The sample consists of roughly 120,000 clones, more than 65% of them appearing once. The sequencing sample was made of PBMCs. These receptors all come from a woman aged 55 to 70 in good health and CMV-seropositive.

The J gene is TRBJ1-5, the V gene TRBV11-2; D ambiguous. Germline CDR1 SGHAT, CDR2 FQNNGV. The CDR3 is 13 amino acids. V lost 0 bases and J lost 6, with 6 bases in between. The CDR3 DNA follows: TGTGCCAGCAGCTTAGATCGGAGTCAGCCCCAGCATTTT. Translation gives CASSLDRSQPQHF.

This chain uses TRBV7-9 with TRBJ2-5, with 16 bases matching TRBD2. This CDR3 is built from 19 residues. Trimming at V came to 1 base and at J to 0 bases, leaving 5 bases not matched to a gene. The germline V gene has CDR1 SEHNR and CDR2 FQNEAQ (reference sequence). CDR3 loop: CASSLGFGTSGRDQETQYF. The CDR3 DNA reads TGTGCCAGCAGCTTAGGATTCGGGACTAGCGGGAGGGACCAAGAGACCCAGTACTTC.

The chain links TRBV4-1 to TRBJ2-1; D might be TRBD2 (6 bases). V lost 4 bases, J lost 3 bases, and 25 bases lay in between. The germline gives CDR1 MGHRA, CDR2 YSYEKL. CDR3 size: 19 residues. The CDR3 DNA sequence: TGCGCCAGCAGCCCGGATCCTTCGAGTGGTAGCGGCTTCTACAATGAGCAGTTCTTC. It is translated as CASSPDPSSGSGFYNEQFF.

The chain joins TRBV19 to TRBJ2-1; maybe TRBD2 (6 bases). This CDR3 is 14 amino acids long. Between the trimmed V and J ends, which lost 6 bases and 5 bases, there was a span of 14 bases. The germline V gene has CDR1 LNHDA and CDR2 SQIVND (reference sequence). CDR3 region: CASRWRDGDNEQFF. The DNA for the CDR3 is TGTGCCAGTAGGTGGAGGGACGGGGACAATGAGCAGTTCTTC.

This CDR3 is CASSLDGTVLTGELFF. In DNA form, the CDR3 reads TGTGCCAGCAGCTTAGATGGGACAGTTCTTACCGGGGAGCTGTTTTTT. V and J are TRBV7-2 and TRBJ2-2; 7 positions agree with TRBD1. Germline assignment: CDR1 SGHTA and CDR2 FQGNSA. The V segment lost 1 base and the J segment 5 bases; nucleotides outside the gene matches: 7. The CDR3 is 16 amino acids.

The rearrangement links TRBV18 to TRBJ2-7; TRBD2 is a possible D gene (6 bases). The CDR3 covers 15 residues. V was pared by 3 bases and J by 2 bases, with 14 bases between. Germline values: CDR1 KGHSH, CDR2 LQKENI. CDR3 protein: CASSPGVAATYEQYF. The CDR3, as DNA: TGTGCCAGCTCACCGGGGGTAGCGGCAACCTACGAGCAGTACTTC.

The genes are TRBV29-1 and TRBJ2-2, with 12 bases matching TRBD1. Germline trimming cut 6 bases from V and 5 bases from J; bases unmatched to any gene: 13. The CDR3 contains 17 residues. The germline gives CDR1 SQVTM, CDR2 ANQGSEA. The CDR3 DNA is TGCAGCGTCCCAAACCTGGGACAGGGGGCGCTTACCGGGGAGCTGTTTTTT. It is translated as CSVPNLGQGALTGELFF.

CDR3: CASSSDSSNQPQHF. CDR3 nucleotide sequence: TGTGCCAGCAGCTCGGACAGTAGCAATCAGCCCCAGCATTTT. This chain joins TRBV7-9 and TRBJ1-5, with D possibly being TRBD1 (6 bases). The CDR3 has 14 residues. Germline assignment: CDR1 SEHNR and CDR2 FQNEAQ (reference sequence). Trimming removed 4 bases from V and 0 bases from J, with 7 bases in between. The full variable domain, completed using reference TRBV7-9 and TRBJ1-5, is DTGVSQNPRHKITKRGQNVTFRCDPISEHNRLYWYRQTLGQGPEFLTYFQNEAQLEKSRLLSDRFSAERPKGSFSTLEIQRTEQGDSAMYLCASSSDSSNQPQHFGDGTRLSIL.

The gene calls are TRBV5-6 and TRBJ2-2, with 8 bases that match TRBD2. Trimming removed 1 base from V and 6 bases from J; junction bases left unmatched: 2. This CDR3 has 14 residues. Germline values: CDR1 SGHDT, CDR2 YYEEEE. CDR3 DNA sequence: TGTGCCAGCAGCTTGATCGGGGGGGCCGGGGAGCTGTTTTTT. It specifies CASSLIGGAGELFF.

The CDR3, as DNA: TGTGCCAGCAGCTTTTCAGGGACCTACGAGCAGTACTTC. Translation: CASSFSGTYEQYF. The rearrangement links TRBV7-9 to TRBJ2-7, with D perhaps matching TRBD1 (5 bases). Germline V lookup: CDR1 SEHNR, CDR2 FQNEAQ (reference sequence). This CDR3 is 13 amino acids long. Trimming left V 3 bases short and J 2 bases short, with 8 bases between.

The gene calls are TRBV11-1 and TRBJ2-7; unclear D gene. This CDR3 is 13 amino acids long. Per the germline V gene, CDR1 is SGHAT and CDR2 is FQDESV (reference sequence). The germline V and J ends were trimmed by 2 bases and 0 bases, with 5 bases remaining between them. CDR3 protein: CASSLTASYEQYF. In DNA form, the CDR3 reads TGTGCCAGCAGCTTAACTGCCTCCTACGAGCAGTACTTC.

V gene TRBV4-2 combines with J gene TRBJ2-5, with D unclear. CDR1 is LGHNA, CDR2 YNFKEQ, per germline. Trimming cost V 0 bases and J 5 bases, with 13 bases left between them. This CDR3 is built from 15 residues. CDR3 loop: CASSQEERNWETQYF. CDR3 nucleotide sequence: TGTGCCAGCAGCCAAGAGGAGAGGAATTGGGAGACCCAGTACTTC.

The sample holds one count of this clone. J is TRBJ2-4 and V is TRBV15; 12 nucleotides line up with TRBD2. The germline V gene has CDR1 LNHNV and CDR2 YYDKDF (reference sequence). J lost 1 base, V lost 4 bases, and 8 bases had no gene match. This CDR3 has 18 amino acids. The CDR3 reads CATSMMLTSGSAKNIQYF. In DNA, the CDR3 is TGTGCCACCAGCATGATGTTGACTAGCGGGAGTGCCAAAAACATTCAGTACTTC.

J is TRBJ2-2 and V is TRBV4-3; weak D call: TRBD1 (6 bases). Germline lookup yields CDR1 LGHNA and CDR2 YSLEER. Trimming shortened V by 0 bases and J by 0 bases, and 11 bases separated the two germline ends. The CDR3 totals 17 residues. The CDR3 nucleotides read TGCGCCAGCAGCCAAGATTACAGGACAGCGAACACCGGGGAGCTGTTTTTT. Translation gives CASSQDYRTANTGELFF.

The chain carries TRBV14 and TRBJ2-7; 10 bases are shared with TRBD2. The CDR3 is made up of 15 amino acids. Germline V gene lookup returns CDR1 SGHDN and CDR2 FVKESK. Germline trimming cut 2 bases from V and 0 bases from J; bases unmatched to any gene: 1. CDR3 bases: TGTGCCAGCAGCCAACTAGCGGGAGTCTCCTACGAGCAGTACTTC. It is translated as CASSQLAGVSYEQYF.

CDR3 bases: TGTGCCAGCAGTGGAGGGACTAGCGGGGGGCATGCGAACACCGGGGAGCTGTTTTTT. Translation gives CASSGGTSGGHANTGELFF. J is TRBJ2-2 and V is TRBV2, with 15 bases aligning to TRBD2. CDR1 is SNHLY and CDR2 is FYNNEI in the germline V gene. V trimming: 4 bases; J trimming: 0 bases; junction bases outside the gene matches: 6. The CDR3 spans 19 residues.

In this sample, this clone turned up a few times. The chain links TRBV4-3 to TRBJ1-2; possibly TRBD1 for D (6 bases). The CDR3 contains 14 residues. V was shortened by 1 base and J by 2 bases, with 8 bases between the two germline ends. The germline V gene encodes CDR1 LGHNA and CDR2 YSLEER. The CDR3 region is CASSQGDRNYGYTF. The CDR3 coding sequence is TGCGCCAGCAGCCAAGGCGACAGGAACTATGGCTACACCTTC.

This clone was counted a single time. This chain connects TRBV5-1 to TRBJ2-1; TRBD2 might be the D (5 bases). In germline, CDR1 is SGHRS, CDR2 YFSETQ. This CDR3 contains 12 residues. V dropped 2 bases and J dropped 6 bases, with 6 bases sitting between them. CDR3 coding DNA: TGCGCCAGCAGCTTCGAGGGCAATGAGCAGTTCTTC. Protein: CASSFEGNEQFF. Full variable domain (rest looked up from reference TRBV5-1 and TRBJ2-1): KAGVTQTPRYLIKTRGQQVTLSCSPISGHRSVSWYQQTPGQGLQFLFEYFSETQRNKGNFPGRFSGRQFSNSRSEMNVSTLELGDSALYLCASSFEGNEQFFGPGTRLTVL.

This clone was detected only a few times. The chain joins TRBV7-2 to TRBJ1-2; D call uncertain. V shed 7 bases and J shed 1 base, with 13 bases lying between them. The CDR3 has 14 amino acids. Germline V CDR1 and CDR2: SGHTA, FQGNSA. The CDR3 region is CASNPPEYNYGYTF. CDR3 DNA sequence: TGTGCCAGCAACCCGCCCGAGTATAACTATGGCTACACCTTC.

The genes are TRBV7-2 and TRBJ1-2; D uncertain. CDR3 length equals 12 residues. V was shortened by 6 bases and J by 4 bases, with 9 bases between the two germline ends. Germline assignment: CDR1 SGHTA and CDR2 FQGNSA. Here the CDR3 reads CASRLDGYGYTF. CDR3 DNA sequence: TGTGCCAGCAGACTAGACGGCTATGGCTACACCTTC.

J is TRBJ2-6 and V is TRBV7-2; 8 positions agree with TRBD1. The V and J ends lost 3 bases and 2 bases, in that order; junction bases with no gene match: 3. The germline CDR1 and CDR2 sequences are SGHTA and FQGNSA. CDR3 length: 16 amino acids. CDR3 nucleotides: TGTGCCAGCAGCTTGCAACAGGGGGCTGGGGCCAACGTCCTGACTTTC. The encoded protein is CASSLQQGAGANVLTF.

This chain links TRBV18 with TRBJ2-1, with 7 nucleotides matching TRBD2. The junction had 7 bases not matched to a gene; V was cut back by 3 bases and J by 5 bases. The CDR3 contains 15 residues. Germline CDR1 and CDR2: KGHSH and LQKENI. The CDR3 nucleotides are TGTGCCAGCTCACCCGGGCTAGCGGTTAACAATGAGCAGTTCTTC. Its protein product is CASSPGLAVNNEQFF.

This clone was detected only once. This chain uses TRBV2 with TRBJ2-7; 8 bases are shared with TRBD1. This CDR3 has 15 amino acids. Germline CDR1 and CDR2: SNHLY and FYNNEI. V was clipped by 5 bases and J by 0 bases; unmatched bases: 6. CDR3 amino acids: CASSYTGTGSYEQYF. The CDR3 DNA reads as TGTGCCAGCAGTTACACTGGGACAGGCTCCTACGAGCAGTACTTC.

The chain links TRBV7-2 to TRBJ2-1; TRBD2 agrees at 7 bases. The CDR3 length is 15 residues. V lost 1 base and J lost 9; bases outside the gene matches: 9. Germline V gene lookup returns CDR1 SGHTA and CDR2 FQGNSA. CDR3 in amino acids: CASSLGVGTKGEQFF. CDR3 in DNA: TGTGCCAGCAGCTTAGGGGTAGGGACTAAGGGTGAGCAGTTCTTC.

The gene calls are TRBV7-3 and TRBJ1-6; 7 bases are a match to TRBD1. In germline, CDR1 is SGHTA, CDR2 FQGTGA. The junction had 2 bases not matched to a gene; V was cut back by 3 bases and J by 6 bases. The length of the CDR3 is 14 residues. This chain's CDR3 is CASSLGTANSPLHF. The DNA for the CDR3 is TGTGCCAGCAGCTTGGGGACAGCTAATTCACCCCTCCACTTT.